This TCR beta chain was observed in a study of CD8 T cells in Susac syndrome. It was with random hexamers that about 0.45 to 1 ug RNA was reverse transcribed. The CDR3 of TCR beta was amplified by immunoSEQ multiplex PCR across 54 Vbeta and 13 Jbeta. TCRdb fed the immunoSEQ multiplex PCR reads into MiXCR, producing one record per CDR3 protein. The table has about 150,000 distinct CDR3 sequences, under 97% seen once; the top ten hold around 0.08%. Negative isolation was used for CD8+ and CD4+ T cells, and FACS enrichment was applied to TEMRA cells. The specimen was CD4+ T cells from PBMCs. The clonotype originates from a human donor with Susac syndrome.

CDR3 protein: CASSYSFGPGGKSPGQETQYF. The DNA for the CDR3 is TGTGCCAGCAGTTACTCGTTCGGTCCCGGCGGGAAGTCTCCGGGACAAGAGACCCAGTACTTC. J is TRBJ2-5 and V is TRBV6-5; D is possibly TRBD2 (6 bases). The V gene's germline CDR1 is MNHEY and CDR2 SVGAGI. Trimming stripped 0 bases from V and 2 bases from J, with 28 bases between. The CDR3 loop spans 21 amino acids.